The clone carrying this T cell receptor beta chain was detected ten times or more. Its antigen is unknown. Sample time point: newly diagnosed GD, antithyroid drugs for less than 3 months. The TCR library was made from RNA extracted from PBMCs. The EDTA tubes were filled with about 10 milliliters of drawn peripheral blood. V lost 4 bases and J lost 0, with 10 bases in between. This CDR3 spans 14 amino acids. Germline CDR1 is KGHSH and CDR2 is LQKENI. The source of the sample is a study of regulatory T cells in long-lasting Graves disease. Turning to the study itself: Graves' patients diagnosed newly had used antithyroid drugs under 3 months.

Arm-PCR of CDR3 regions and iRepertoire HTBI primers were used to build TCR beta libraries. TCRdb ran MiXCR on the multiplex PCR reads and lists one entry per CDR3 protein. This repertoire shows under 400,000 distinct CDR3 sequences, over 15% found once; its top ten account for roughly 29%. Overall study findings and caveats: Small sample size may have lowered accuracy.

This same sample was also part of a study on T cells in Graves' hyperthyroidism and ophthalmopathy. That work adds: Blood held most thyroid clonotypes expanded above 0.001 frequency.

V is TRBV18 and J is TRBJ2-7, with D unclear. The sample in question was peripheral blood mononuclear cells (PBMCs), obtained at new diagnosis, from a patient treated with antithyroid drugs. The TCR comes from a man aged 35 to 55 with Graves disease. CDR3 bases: TGTGCCAGCTCACTGTCAGGCGCCTCCTACGAGCAGTACTTC. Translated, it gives CASSLSGASYEQYF. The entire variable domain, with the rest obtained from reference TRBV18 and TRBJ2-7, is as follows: NAGVMQNPRHLVRRRGQEARLRCSPMKGHSHVYWYRQLPEEGLKFMVYLQKENIIDESGMPKERFSAEFPKEGPSILRIQQVVRGDSAAYFCASSLSGASYEQYFGPGTRLTVT.